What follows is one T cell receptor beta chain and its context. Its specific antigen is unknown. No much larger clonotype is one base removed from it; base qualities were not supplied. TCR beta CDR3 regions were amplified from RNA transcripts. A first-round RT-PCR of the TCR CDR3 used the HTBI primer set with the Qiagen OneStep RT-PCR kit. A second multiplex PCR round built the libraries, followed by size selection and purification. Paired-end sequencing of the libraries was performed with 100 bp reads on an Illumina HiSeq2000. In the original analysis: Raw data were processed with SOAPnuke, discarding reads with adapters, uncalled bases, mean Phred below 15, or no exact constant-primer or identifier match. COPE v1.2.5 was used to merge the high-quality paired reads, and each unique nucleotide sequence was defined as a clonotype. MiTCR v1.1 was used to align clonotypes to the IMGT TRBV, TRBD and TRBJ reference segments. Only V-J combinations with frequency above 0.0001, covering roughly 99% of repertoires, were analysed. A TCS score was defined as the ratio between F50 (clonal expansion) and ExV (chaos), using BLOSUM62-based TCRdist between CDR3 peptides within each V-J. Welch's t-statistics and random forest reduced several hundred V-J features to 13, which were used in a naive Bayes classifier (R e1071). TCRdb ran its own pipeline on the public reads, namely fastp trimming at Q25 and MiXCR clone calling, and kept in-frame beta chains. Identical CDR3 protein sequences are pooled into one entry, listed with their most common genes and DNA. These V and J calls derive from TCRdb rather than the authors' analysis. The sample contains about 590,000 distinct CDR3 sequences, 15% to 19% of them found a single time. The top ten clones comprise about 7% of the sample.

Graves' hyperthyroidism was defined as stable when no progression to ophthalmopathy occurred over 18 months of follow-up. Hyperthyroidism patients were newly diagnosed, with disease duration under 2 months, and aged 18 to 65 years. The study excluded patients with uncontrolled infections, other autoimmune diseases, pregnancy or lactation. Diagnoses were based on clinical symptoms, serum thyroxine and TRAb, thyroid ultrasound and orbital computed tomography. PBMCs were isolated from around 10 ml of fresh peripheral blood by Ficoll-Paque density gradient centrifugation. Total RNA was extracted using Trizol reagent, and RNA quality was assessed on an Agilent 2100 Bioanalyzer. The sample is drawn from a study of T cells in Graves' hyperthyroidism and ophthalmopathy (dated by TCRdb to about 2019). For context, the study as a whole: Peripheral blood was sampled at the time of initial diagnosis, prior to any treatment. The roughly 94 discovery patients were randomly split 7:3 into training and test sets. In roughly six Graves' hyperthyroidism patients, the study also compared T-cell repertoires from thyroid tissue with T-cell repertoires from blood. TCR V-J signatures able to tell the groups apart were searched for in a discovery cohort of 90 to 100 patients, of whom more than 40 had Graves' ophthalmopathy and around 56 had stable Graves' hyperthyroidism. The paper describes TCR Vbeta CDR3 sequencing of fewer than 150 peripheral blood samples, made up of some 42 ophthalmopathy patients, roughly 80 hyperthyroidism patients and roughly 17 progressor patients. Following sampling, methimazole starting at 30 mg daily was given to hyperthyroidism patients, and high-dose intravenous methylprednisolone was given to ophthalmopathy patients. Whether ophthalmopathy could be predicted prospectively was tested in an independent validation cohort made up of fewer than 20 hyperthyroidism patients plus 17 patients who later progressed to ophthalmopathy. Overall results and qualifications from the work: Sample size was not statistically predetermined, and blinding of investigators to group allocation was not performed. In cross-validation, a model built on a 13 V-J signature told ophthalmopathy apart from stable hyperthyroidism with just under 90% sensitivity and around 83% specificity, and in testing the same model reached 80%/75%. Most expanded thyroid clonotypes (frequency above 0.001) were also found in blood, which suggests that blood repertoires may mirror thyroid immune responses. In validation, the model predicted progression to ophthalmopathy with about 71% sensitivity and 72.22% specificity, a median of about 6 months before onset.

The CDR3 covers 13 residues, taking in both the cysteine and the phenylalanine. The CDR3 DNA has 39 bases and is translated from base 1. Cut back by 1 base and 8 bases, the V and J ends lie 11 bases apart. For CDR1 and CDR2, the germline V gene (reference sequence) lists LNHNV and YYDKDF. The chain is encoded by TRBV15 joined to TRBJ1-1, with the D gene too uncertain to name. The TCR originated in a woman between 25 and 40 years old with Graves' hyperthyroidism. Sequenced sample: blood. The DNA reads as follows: TGTGCCACCAGCAGAGGAGAGGCAGCCGAAGCTTTCTTT. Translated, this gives CATSRGEAAEAFF.